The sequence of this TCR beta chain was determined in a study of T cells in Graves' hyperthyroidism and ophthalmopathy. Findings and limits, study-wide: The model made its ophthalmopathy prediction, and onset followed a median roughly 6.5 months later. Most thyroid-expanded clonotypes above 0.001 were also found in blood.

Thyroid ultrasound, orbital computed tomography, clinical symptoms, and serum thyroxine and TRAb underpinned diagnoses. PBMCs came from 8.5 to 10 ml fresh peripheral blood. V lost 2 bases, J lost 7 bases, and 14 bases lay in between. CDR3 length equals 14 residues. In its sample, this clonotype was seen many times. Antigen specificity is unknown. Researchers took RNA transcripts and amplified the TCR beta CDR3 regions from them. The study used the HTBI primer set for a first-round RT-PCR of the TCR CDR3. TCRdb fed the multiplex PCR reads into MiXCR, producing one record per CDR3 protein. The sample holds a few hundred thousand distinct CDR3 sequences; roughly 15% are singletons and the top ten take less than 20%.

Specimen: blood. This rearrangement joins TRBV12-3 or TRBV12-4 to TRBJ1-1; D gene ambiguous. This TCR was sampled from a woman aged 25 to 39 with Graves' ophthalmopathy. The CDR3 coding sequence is TGTGCCAGCAGTTTAAACTTCCCCGAACGTGAAGCTTTCTTT. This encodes CASSLNFPEREAFF.